This TCR beta chain is from a study of cytomegalovirus exposure and HLA in healthy donors. Comments on this clone: Its antigen remains unidentified.

It was with 60 Vbeta and 13 Jbeta primers that the PCR ran. Generated by immunoSEQ multiplex PCR, the TCRdb table keeps only in-frame clones and is missing some. Of approximately 140,000 clones in the sample, less than 85% were seen once. The CDR3 spans 14 residues. Germline V gene lookup returns CDR1 LNHDA and CDR2 SQIVND (reference sequence). V was cut by 7 bases and J by 1 base, with 11 bases left in between. Study-wide findings and caveats: Specificity of a few CMV-associated chains for CMV antigens was verified in vitro. It was reported that the classifier diagnosed cytomegalovirus status with high specificity and sensitivity in both the original and validation cohorts. Later on, an analysis showed TCR association rates differing by HLA locus, with DRB1 the most and HLA-C the fewest. A later analysis appeared to link common viral pathogens to several of the most significant clusters.

The clonotype originates from a middle-aged man in good health and CMV-seronegative. Specimen: PBMCs. The gene calls are TRBV19 and TRBJ1-5, with D maybe TRBD1 (6 bases). The CDR3 DNA sequence: TGTGCCAGTAAAGGGGGGGTAAGCAATCAGCCCCAGCATTTT. Translation gives CASKGGVSNQPQHF.